This TCR beta chain comes out of a study of blood T cell repertoires in COVID-19. On the study more broadly: The samples span acute and convalescent COVID-19 from the United States, Italy and Spain.

Source study methods: It was from reference gene primer amplification that nucleated cell counts were estimated. Method: immunoSEQ multiplex PCR; TCRdb's copy keeps in-frame clones and lacks some. V and J calls and clone size are those listed in that table; D and trimming were worked out from the DNA. The sample includes 300,000 to 500,000 clones, 88% seen only once; the top ten take approximately 1%. Germline CDR1 KGHDR, CDR2 SFDVKD. The ends were cut back, 7 bases at V and 4 bases at J, with 13 bases in the middle. The CDR3 runs 14 residues. In assigning cohorts, the study relied on participant-reported clinical history.

The clonotype was recovered from a woman aged 25 to 39 with acute COVID-19. Input material: PBMCs or T cells enriched from blood (not recorded which). The chain links TRBV24-1 to TRBJ2-1, with no clear D. The DNA of the CDR3 is TGTGCCACCAGCAGCCTCGGGTTGTACAATGAGCAGTTCTTC. Amino acids: CATSSLGLYNEQFF.